This TCR beta chain appears in the sequencing data of a study of Graves' ophthalmopathy and Graves' hyperthyroidism. As the template, RNA transcripts were used to amplify TCR beta CDR3 regions. Amplification began with first-round RT-PCR using HTBI primers, then second-round multiplex PCR was performed. Each CDR3 protein gets one entry after TCRdb re-called the multiplex PCR reads with MiXCR. The table lists around 1.1 million distinct CDR3 sequences, approximately 35% of them singletons. V lost 6 bases and J lost 4, with 16 bases in between. The CDR3 has 15 amino acids. Germline assignment: CDR1 SEHNR and CDR2 FQNEAQ (reference sequence). Hyperthyroidism patients, aged 18 to 65, were newly diagnosed, under 2 months' duration. To note about this clonotype: Its antigen is as yet unknown.

Broader study findings: Among thyroid clonotypes expanded above 0.001 frequency, most also appeared in blood.

The TCR comes from an adult man with Graves' hyperthyroidism. The gene calls are TRBV7-9 and TRBJ2-1; D is possibly TRBD1 or TRBD2 (5 bases each). Sequences were obtained from peripheral blood or thyroid tissue (not recorded which). In nucleotides, the CDR3 is TGTGCCAGCAGTCGGGACGCGGCCGGGTACAATGAGCAGTTCTTC. This encodes CASSRDAAGYNEQFF.